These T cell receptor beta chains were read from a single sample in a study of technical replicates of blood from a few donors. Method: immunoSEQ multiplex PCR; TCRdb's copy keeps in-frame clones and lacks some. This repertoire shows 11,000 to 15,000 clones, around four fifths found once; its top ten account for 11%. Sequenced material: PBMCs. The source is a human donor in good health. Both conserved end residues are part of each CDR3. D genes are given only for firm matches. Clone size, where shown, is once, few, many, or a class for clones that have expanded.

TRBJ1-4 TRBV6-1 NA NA TGTGCCAGCAGTGAAGGGCTTGAGGGAGCTAATGAAAAACTGTTTTTT CASSEGLEGANEKLFF
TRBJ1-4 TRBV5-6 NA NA TGTGCCAGCAGCTTCTCGGTTCAGGGCGCAACTAATGAAAAACTGTTTTTT CASSFSVQGATNEKLFF
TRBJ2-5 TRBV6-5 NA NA TGTGCCAGCAGGAAAAATAGCGCCCCGCAGTACTTC CASRKNSAPQYF
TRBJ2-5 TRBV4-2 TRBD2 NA TGTGCCAGCAGCCAATGGATTAGCGGGGGACAAGAGACCCAGTACTTC CASSQWISGGQETQYF
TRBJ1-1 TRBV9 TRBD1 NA TGTGCCAGCAGCGTCACAGGGGGCTCGAACACTGAAGCTTTCTTT CASSVTGGSNTEAFF
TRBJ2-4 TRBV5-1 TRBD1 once TGCGCCAGCAGCATGGGGACAGGGTTCGATGTGAGCCTGTACTTC CASSMGTGFDVSLYF
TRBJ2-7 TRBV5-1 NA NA TGCGCCAGCAGCTTGGCCTCGGAGTACGAGCAGTACTTC CASSLASEYEQYF
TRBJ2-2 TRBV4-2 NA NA TGTGCCAGCAGCCTTTCGGGAGACGGGGAGCTGTTTTTT CASSLSGDGELFF
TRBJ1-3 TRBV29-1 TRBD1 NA TGCAGCGCTATGACAGGGAACGGAAACACCATATATTTT CSAMTGNGNTIYF
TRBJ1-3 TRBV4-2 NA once TGTGCCAGCAGCCAAGCAGCGGGGCCTGGAAACACCATATATTTT CASSQAAGPGNTIYF
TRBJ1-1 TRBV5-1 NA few TGCGCCAGCAGCTTGTCCCCGGGACAGAACACTGAAGCTTTCTTT CASSLSPGQNTEAFF
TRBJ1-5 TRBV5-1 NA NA TGCGCCAGCAGCTTGGACGTACAGAGCAATCAGCCCCAGCATTTT CASSLDVQSNQPQHF
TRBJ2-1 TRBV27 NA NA TGTGCCAGCAGTTTTCCAGTCGGGAGACACAATGAGCAGTTCTTC CASSFPVGRHNEQFF
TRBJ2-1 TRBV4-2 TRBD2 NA TGTGCCAGCAGCCAGAGGGGCAGAGTGGCGGGAGGTTCCAATGAGCAGTTCTTC CASSQRGRVAGGSNEQFF
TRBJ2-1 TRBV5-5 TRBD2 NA TGTGCCAGCAGCTGGAGGCTAGCGGGAGGGTATGAGCAGTTCTTC CASSWRLAGGYEQFF
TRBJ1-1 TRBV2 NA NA TGTGCCAGCAGTGATGACAGAAACACTGAAGCTTTCTTT CASSDDRNTEAFF
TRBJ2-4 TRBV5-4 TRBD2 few TGTGCCAGCAGCGGGAGGGGCGAAGCCAAAAACATTCAGTACTTC CASSGRGEAKNIQYF
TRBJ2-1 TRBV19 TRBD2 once TGTGCCAGTAGTATTGGACTAGGTGACAATGAGCAGTTCTTC CASSIGLGDNEQFF
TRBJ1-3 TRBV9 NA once TGTGCCAGCAGCGTAAGCCCGCTTAGCTCTGGAAACACCATATATTTT CASSVSPLSSGNTIYF
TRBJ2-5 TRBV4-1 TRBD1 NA TGCGCCAGCAGCCAACCCGGACAGGGGACTCAAGAGACCCAGTACTTC CASSQPGQGTQETQYF
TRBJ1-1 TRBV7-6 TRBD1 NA TGTGCCAGCAGCATTGGACAGGGGGGTTTAGCTTTCTTT CASSIGQGGLAFF
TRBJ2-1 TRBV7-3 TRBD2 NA TGTGCCAGCAGCTTGTTTCTAGCGGAGGACAATGAGCAGTTCTTC CASSLFLAEDNEQFF
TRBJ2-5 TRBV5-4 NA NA TGTGCCAGCAGCTTGAGGACAGACGAGACCCAGTACTTC CASSLRTDETQYF
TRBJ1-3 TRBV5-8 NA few TGTGCCAGCAGCTTGCAGGGATGGTCTGGAAACACCATATATTTT CASSLQGWSGNTIYF
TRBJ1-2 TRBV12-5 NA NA TGTGCTAGTGGTTTGGGGGTTGGGCAGACACACACCTTC CASGLGVGQTHTF
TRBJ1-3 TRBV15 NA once TGTGCCACCAGCAGAGGACAGGCTAGTAGCTCTGGAAACACCATATATTTT CATSRGQASSSGNTIYF
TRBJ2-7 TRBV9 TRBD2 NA TGTGCCAGCAGCGTAGTCGGACTAGCGGGCCAGGGCTCCTACGAGCAGTACTTC CASSVVGLAGQGSYEQYF